These T cell receptor beta chains were read from a single sample in a study of regulatory T cells in long-lasting Graves disease. TCRdb passed the multiplex PCR reads through MiXCR, listing each CDR3 protein once. The repertoire consists of around 400,000 distinct CDR3 sequences, with 23% occurring once and the leading ten covering around 26%. This material consisted of peripheral blood mononuclear cells (PBMCs), taken when the disease was refractory, from a patient treated with antithyroid drugs. The receptors derive from a female donor with Graves disease. CDR3s include the opening cysteine and the closing phenylalanine or tryptophan. D genes are given only for firm matches. The size entry is marked missing in some rows and otherwise reads once, few, many or a size class.

size,D,J,V,DNA,CDR3
-,TRBD1,TRBJ1-1,TRBV19,TGTGCCAGTTCAAAAGGGGGCAGCGGGAACACTGAAGCTTTCTTT,CASSKGGSGNTEAFF
many,-,TRBJ1-1,TRBV12-3/TRBV12-4,TGTGCCAGCAGTTTAAGGGCGGGGAACACTGAAGCTTTCTTT,CASSLRAGNTEAFF
-,TRBD1,TRBJ1-1,TRBV7-2,TGTGCCAGCAGCTTACCAAGGGGGCCCGCGGACACTGAAGCTTTCTTT,CASSLPRGPADTEAFF
-,-,TRBJ1-4,TRBV28,TGTGCCAGCAGTTCCGGGACACTTAATGAAAAACTGTTTTTT,CASSSGTLNEKLFF
-,-,TRBJ2-1,TRBV29-1,TGCAGCGTTGAAGATTTTGGGAAAGCCTACAATGAGCAGTTCTTC,CSVEDFGKAYNEQFF
-,TRBD2,TRBJ2-1,TRBV7-9,TGTGCCAGCAGCCCTTTCCGAGGGACTAGCTCTCGTCGCCAGTTCTTC,CASSPFRGTSSRRQFF
few,-,TRBJ1-5,TRBV30,TGTGCCTGGGGGGCCCCTCGGGGACCCCAGCATTTT,CAWGAPRGPQHF
-,-,TRBJ1-3,TRBV20-1,TGCAGTGCTGAGGACCGTCTCTCTGGAAACACCATATATTTT,CSAEDRLSGNTIYF
-,-,TRBJ1-1,TRBV25-1,TGTGCCAGCAGTGAATCGACCCAACGAGGGTACACTGAAGCTTTCTTT,CASSESTQRGYTEAFF
few,TRBD1,TRBJ1-5,TRBV28,TGTGCCAGCAGTTTGGAGTCCTCAGGGGGTATTCAGCCCCAGCATTTT,CASSLESSGGIQPQHF
few,-,TRBJ1-2,TRBV19,TGTGCCAGTAGTCGGGCCAGGAATGGCTACACCTTC,CASSRARNGYTF
many,TRBD1,TRBJ1-2,TRBV2,TGTGCCAGCAGGGTAGGATCGGGACAGACCTATGGCTACACCTTC,CASRVGSGQTYGYTF
-,-,TRBJ1-1,TRBV5-1,TGCGCCAGCAGCTTGAGAGGACAGAACACTGAAGCTTTCTTT,CASSLRGQNTEAFF
-,-,TRBJ2-3,TRBV2,TGTGCCAGCACGAGGGACATTCCCACAGATACGCAGTATTTT,CASTRDIPTDTQYF
-,-,TRBJ2-7,TRBV7-2,TGTGCCAGCAGCTTTGGCAGGGCCTCCTACGAGCAGTACTTC,CASSFGRASYEQYF
-,-,TRBJ2-7,TRBV20-1,TGCAGTGCTAGAGAGCCGACAGACCTCTACGAGCAGTACTTC,CSAREPTDLYEQYF
many,-,TRBJ1-2,TRBV9,TGTGCCAGCAGCGTAGGTGCAGCAACGGAGGGCTACACCTTC,CASSVGAATEGYTF
-,-,TRBJ2-7,TRBV2,TGTGCCAGCAGTGAAGACGGCGGAGAGACCTACGAGCGGTACTTC,CASSEDGGETYERYF
-,-,TRBJ1-1,TRBV19,TGTGCCAGTAGTCCCAACGGGGCGGGGAACACTGAAGCTTTCTTT,CASSPNGAGNTEAFF
-,-,TRBJ2-1,TRBV28,TGTGCCAGCAGTAACCCGCGGGTCTCTTTAGACAATGAGCAGTTCTTC,CASSNPRVSLDNEQFF
few,TRBD2,TRBJ2-7,TRBV6-2/TRBV6-3,TGTGCCAGCAGTTACTCACTAGCGGGAAGGTACGAGCAGTACTTC,CASSYSLAGRYEQYF
few,-,TRBJ2-4,TRBV28,TGTGCCAGCAGTTATCAGAAAAACATTCAGTACTTC,CASSYQKNIQYF
few,TRBD1,TRBJ1-1,TRBV29-1,TGCAGCTCCAAACAGGGGATCAACACTGAAGCTTTCTTT,CSSKQGINTEAFF
few,-,TRBJ2-7,TRBV20-1,TGCAGTGCTTGGCGCGGACAGGGAGGGGCCGAGCAGTACTTC,CSAWRGQGGAEQYF
-,TRBD2,TRBJ2-1,TRBV6-1,TGTGCCAGCAGGACCGCCGGGACTAGCGGCTACAATGAGCAGTTCTTC,CASRTAGTSGYNEQFF
-,-,TRBJ2-5,TRBV5-6,TGTGCCAGCAGCTTGTTGGCCTCCTCCGAGACCCAGTACTTC,CASSLLASSETQYF
few,-,TRBJ2-4,TRBV15,TGTGCCACCAGCAGAGTGTTGGTAGCCAAAAACATTCAGTACTTC,CATSRVLVAKNIQYF
-,-,TRBJ2-7,TRBV7-2,TGTGCCAGCAGCTTAGGAGGGTTGGGGGGCGAGCAGTACTTC,CASSLGGLGGEQYF
many,-,TRBJ2-7,TRBV27,TGTGCCAGCAGTCCCCGCGCAGCAAGCTCCTACGAGCAGTACTTC,CASSPRAASSYEQYF
-,-,TRBJ2-5,TRBV15,TGTGCCACCAGCAGCGCAGGGCTAAGGGCGACCCAGTACTTC,CATSSAGLRATQYF
few,TRBD2,TRBJ2-4,TRBV20-1,TGCAGTGCTAGAGACCTGACTGGGGGGGAGGCCAAAAACATTCAGTACTTC,CSARDLTGGEAKNIQYF
few,TRBD1,TRBJ1-2,TRBV5-5,TGTGCCAGCAGCTCAGACTCGACAGGGAACTATGGCTACACCTTC,CASSSDSTGNYGYTF
few,-,TRBJ1-6,TRBV28,TGTGCCAGCAGCTCCCCCGCGACAGCGATTAATTCACCCCTCCACTTT,CASSSPATAINSPLHF
-,TRBD1,TRBJ2-5,TRBV20-1,TGCAGTGCTGTCCTCGGGACAGGGTGGAAAGAGACCCAGTACTTC,CSAVLGTGWKETQYF
few,-,TRBJ2-2,TRBV12-3/TRBV12-4,TGTGCCAGCAGTTTAGGGCGGGCCCACACCGGGAAGCTGTTTTTT,CASSLGRAHTGKLFF
many,-,TRBJ1-2,TRBV28,TGTGCCAGCAGGGTCACAAACTATGGCTACACCTTC,CASRVTNYGYTF
-,-,TRBJ2-3,TRBV20-1,TGCAGTGCGAGAAAGACGGTGGGGAGCACAGATACGCAGTATTTT,CSARKTVGSTDTQYF
many,TRBD1,TRBJ1-2,TRBV20-1,TGCAGTGCTGGACAGGGAGGATCTGGCTACACCTTC,CSAGQGGSGYTF
-,-,TRBJ1-1,TRBV27,TGTGCCAGCAGTTTATCCCTACAGGGTGAAGCTTTCTTT,CASSLSLQGEAFF
many,TRBD1,TRBJ1-4,TRBV28,TGTGCCAGCAGTACCCGGACAGGGGGAAGTGAAAAACTGTTTTTT,CASSTRTGGSEKLFF
many,TRBD1,TRBJ2-7,TRBV20-1,TGCAGTGCTAGTGCTAGCGCGGGGACAGGAAACTACGAGCAGTACTTC,CSASASAGTGNYEQYF
many,-,TRBJ1-5,TRBV2,TGTGCCAGCAGTGCGGGGGACACCAGCAATCAGCCCCAGCATTTT,CASSAGDTSNQPQHF
-,TRBD1,TRBJ2-2,TRBV7-9,TGTGCCAGCAGCCCTCAGGGGGCGCCCGGGGAGCTGTTTTTT,CASSPQGAPGELFF
many,-,TRBJ2-5,TRBV12-3/TRBV12-4,TGTGCCAGCCAAAGAGGGGGTCTTGCGGAGACCCAGTACTTC,CASQRGGLAETQYF
-,TRBD1,TRBJ1-5,TRBV18,TGTGCCAGCTCACCACCGATTTTACAGGGGCACGAGCCCCAGCATTTT,CASSPPILQGHEPQHF
-,-,TRBJ1-2,TRBV15,TGTGCCACCAGCAGAGCCCGGGAGGGAAACTATGGCTACACCTTC,CATSRAREGNYGYTF
-,-,TRBJ2-2,TRBV30,TGTGCCTGGAGTGTTCGTGGGATCGGGGAGCTGTTTTTT,CAWSVRGIGELFF
-,TRBD1,TRBJ1-1,TRBV5-1,TGCGCCAGCAGCTTGAAGGGAGTCTCGGGACAGGCAAACCCGAACACTGAAGCTTTCTTT,CASSLKGVSGQANPNTEAFF
-,TRBD2,TRBJ2-1,TRBV3-1,TGTGCCAGCAGCCAACCGGGGGTAGCGGGGGGGAATGAGCAGTTCTTC,CASSQPGVAGGNEQFF
-,TRBD1,TRBJ2-7,TRBV6-2/TRBV6-3,TGTGCCAGCAGGACAACAGGGGGGAGCCACGAGCAGTACTTC,CASRTTGGSHEQYF
-,-,TRBJ1-5,TRBV7-9,TGTGCCAGCAGCTTAGAGTCGGGGGTTTATCAGCCCCAGCATTTT,CASSLESGVYQPQHF
many,TRBD1,TRBJ1-2,TRBV28,TGTGCCAGCAGTCCTCCGGGACAGGGTAACGGTGCCTTC,CASSPPGQGNGAF
-,-,TRBJ2-2,TRBV24-1,TGTGCCACCAACACAGGGTTCGACACCGGGGAGCTGTTTTTT,CATNTGFDTGELFF